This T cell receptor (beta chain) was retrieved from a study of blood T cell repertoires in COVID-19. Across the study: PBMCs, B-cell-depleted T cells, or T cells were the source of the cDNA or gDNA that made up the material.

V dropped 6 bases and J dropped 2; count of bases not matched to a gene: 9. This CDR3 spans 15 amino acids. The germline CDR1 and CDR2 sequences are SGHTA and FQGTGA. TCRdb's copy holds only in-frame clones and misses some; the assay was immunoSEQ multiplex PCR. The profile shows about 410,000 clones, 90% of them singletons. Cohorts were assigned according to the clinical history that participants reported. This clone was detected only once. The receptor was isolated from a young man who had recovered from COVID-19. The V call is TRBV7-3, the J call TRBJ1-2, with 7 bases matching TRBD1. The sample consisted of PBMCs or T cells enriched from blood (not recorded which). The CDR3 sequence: CASRPQGGSNYGYTF. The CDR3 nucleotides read TGTGCCAGCAGGCCTCAGGGGGGCTCCAACTATGGCTACACCTTC. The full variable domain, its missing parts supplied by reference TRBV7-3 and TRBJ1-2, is GAGVSQTPSNKVTEKGKYVELRCDPISGHTALYWYRQSLGQGPEFLIYFQGTGAADDSGLPNDRFFAVRPEGSVSTLKIQRTERGDSAVYLCASRPQGGSNYGYTFGSGTRLTVV.